Listed below are T cell receptor beta chains from one sample, sequenced in a study of post-analysis software for immune sequencing data. Using its own MiXCR run on the PCR reads, TCRdb lists one record per CDR3 protein. The table shows about 760,000 distinct CDR3 sequences, with 30% occurring only once. The specimen was blood. Receptors were obtained from a girl aged 5 to 17 with multiple sclerosis. Both conserved end residues are part of each CDR3. D genes are given only for firm matches. Clone size is given for some rows only: seen once, a few or many times, or a class if the clone is expanded.

J gene,clone size,V gene,D gene,CDR3 DNA,CDR3 protein
TRBJ2-7,few,TRBV20-1,TRBD2,TGCAGTGCTAGACCCGGGGGACTAGCGGGACCGAGGGGCGAGCAGTACTTC,CSARPGGLAGPRGEQYF
TRBJ2-1,many,TRBV5-1,-,TGCGCCAGCAGCTTGACAGGAAGCTCCTACAATGAGCAGTTCTTC,CASSLTGSSYNEQFF
TRBJ2-1,many,TRBV4-3,TRBD1,TGCGCCAGCACCGGGGACAGGGGGCGCTTCAATGAGCAGTTCTTC,CASTGDRGRFNEQFF
TRBJ1-5,-,TRBV20-1,TRBD1,TGCAGTGCTAGGGCTGGGGGACAGGGGTCCGATCAGCCCCAGCATTTT,CSARAGGQGSDQPQHF
TRBJ1-2,-,TRBV28,-,TGTGCCAGCAGCGGGGGAGGAAGCTATGGCTACACCTTC,CASSGGGSYGYTF
TRBJ2-7,-,TRBV11-2,-,TGTGCCAGCACCGTCACGGGCTCCTACGAGCAGTACTTC,CASTVTGSYEQYF
TRBJ1-4,-,TRBV12-3/TRBV12-4,-,TGTGCCAGCACCGCGAGGGGGGCAACTAATGAAAAACTGTTTTTT,CASTARGATNEKLFF
TRBJ2-5,-,TRBV5-1,-,TGCGCCAGCAGCCCCATTAAGACAGGGTTAATAGGGGAGGCCCAGTACTTC,CASSPIKTGLIGEAQYF
TRBJ2-7,few,TRBV3-1,TRBD2,TGTGCCAGCAGCTACGGGACTAGCGGGCAGAGCTCCTACGAGCAGTACTTC,CASSYGTSGQSSYEQYF
TRBJ2-5,-,TRBV27,TRBD2,TGTGCCAGCAGTAGTCAGCGGGAACAAGAGACCCAGTACTTC,CASSSQREQETQYF
TRBJ2-7,few,TRBV6-2/TRBV6-3,-,TGTGCCAGCAGTTACTCGACGGGGCTAATTGATGAGCAGTACTTC,CASSYSTGLIDEQYF
TRBJ1-1,few,TRBV12-3/TRBV12-4,-,TGTGCCAGCAGCACCCCAGGGTTGCAGCTCGCTTTCTTT,CASSTPGLQLAFF
TRBJ1-5,-,TRBV7-2,TRBD1,TGTGCCAGCAACTTAGTGACGACAGGGTTCGGGAGTCAGCCCCAGCATTTT,CASNLVTTGFGSQPQHF
TRBJ2-1,-,TRBV5-1,-,TGCGCCAGCAGCAACAAAAAAGGGACGTCCTTCAGAGCCTACAATGAGCAGTTCTTC,CASSNKKGTSFRAYNEQFF
TRBJ1-6,few,TRBV28,-,TGTGCCACCTGGAGGGATCCCTATAATTCACCCCTCCACTTT,CATWRDPYNSPLHF
TRBJ2-1,-,TRBV24-1,-,TGTGCCACCGCGACCTTCGGGAATGAGCAGTTCTTC,CATATFGNEQFF
TRBJ2-1,few,TRBV6-1,-,TGTGCCAGCACTTCCTGGCTGAATGGGGAGCAGTTCTTC,CASTSWLNGEQFF
TRBJ2-7,few,TRBV12-3/TRBV12-4,TRBD1,TGTGCCAGCAGGTCCAGGGGGTCCCACGAGCAGTACTTC,CASRSRGSHEQYF
TRBJ2-5,-,TRBV20-1,TRBD2,TGCAGTGCTCCCTTGCGCGGGGGAGCTGAGACCCAGTACTTC,CSAPLRGGAETQYF
TRBJ2-1,-,TRBV20-1,-,TGCAGTGCCCCGGGCCCCCCATGGTACAATGAGCAGTTCTTC,CSAPGPPWYNEQFF
TRBJ2-7,-,TRBV4-3,-,TGCGCCAGCAGCCAGGAAGGCAGGGGGGCCTACGAGCAGTACTTC,CASSQEGRGAYEQYF
TRBJ1-5,-,TRBV6-5,-,TGTGCCAGCAGTAGAACCGGGCCCCAGCATTTT,CASSRTGPQHF
TRBJ1-3,-,TRBV12-3/TRBV12-4,TRBD1,TGTGCCAGCAGTTTCGGACAGGCGGCCGGAAACACCATATATTTT,CASSFGQAAGNTIYF
TRBJ1-3,-,TRBV6-5,-,TGTGCCAGCAGTTACGGGAGTTTTGGAAACACCATATATTTT,CASSYGSFGNTIYF
TRBJ2-1,-,TRBV7-9,-,TGTGCCAGCAGCCCGAGAGGCGGTAGCGGCTACTCCTACAATGAGCAGTTCTTC,CASSPRGGSGYSYNEQFF
TRBJ2-3,-,TRBV6-5,TRBD2,TGTGCCAGCAGTTACTGGATAGCGGGGGTCACAGATACGCAGTATTTT,CASSYWIAGVTDTQYF
TRBJ2-5,few,TRBV27,TRBD1,TGTGCCAGCAGCGTGACAGGGACGTCAGAGACCCAGTACTTC,CASSVTGTSETQYF
TRBJ2-1,-,TRBV7-2,-,TGTGCCAGCAGCCAGAGCACTAGCTTTAGTGAGCAGTTCTTC,CASSQSTSFSEQFF
TRBJ2-7,-,TRBV7-9,-,TGTGCCAGCAGCTTAGCCGTTAACAGGAGATCCTACGAGCAGTACTTC,CASSLAVNRRSYEQYF
TRBJ2-1,few,TRBV5-4,-,TGTGCCAGCAGCCTCCAGGAAGAGAGCTCCTACAATGAGCAGTTCTTC,CASSLQEESSYNEQFF
TRBJ2-3,-,TRBV5-1,-,TGCGCCAGCAGCTTGCCGGAACAGCTTAACACAGATACGCAGTATTTT,CASSLPEQLNTDTQYF
TRBJ2-5,once,TRBV29-1,-,TGCAGCGTTGCGGGGCCGGGGGAGACCCAGTACTTC,CSVAGPGETQYF
TRBJ2-2,-,TRBV20-1,TRBD2,TGCCGTGCTAGAGAAGGATTAGCGGGAGGATACACCGGGGAGCTGTTTTTT,CRAREGLAGGYTGELFF
TRBJ2-4,many,TRBV29-1,TRBD1,TGCAGCGGGGCGACAGGGGGTGGGAACATTCAGTACTTC,CSGATGGGNIQYF
TRBJ2-3,few,TRBV20-1,TRBD2,TGCAGTGCCAAAGACTCGAGACTAGCGGGAACAGATACGCAGTATTTT,CSAKDSRLAGTDTQYF
TRBJ2-3,few,TRBV7-2,TRBD2,TGTGCCAGCAGCTCGACGACTAGCGGGGGGACATTTCGCACAGATACGCAGTATTTT,CASSSTTSGGTFRTDTQYF
TRBJ1-2,-,TRBV25-1,-,TGTGCCAGCAGTGACCCCATGGGACGTTATGGCTACACCTTC,CASSDPMGRYGYTF
TRBJ2-5,-,TRBV9,-,TGTGCCAGCAGCGTGAGGGACGGTTGGCAGGAGACCCAGTACTTC,CASSVRDGWQETQYF
TRBJ1-4,-,TRBV27,-,TGTGCCAGCAGTCGCAAGGGCCAGCGTGAAAAACTGTTTTTT,CASSRKGQREKLFF
TRBJ2-1,few,TRBV3-1,-,TGTGCCAGCAGCCAAGCGGTCGCGGGGGCGCCGTTCTTC,CASSQAVAGAPFF
TRBJ1-4,-,TRBV28,-,TGTGCCAGCGGCACTCAGAATGAAAAACGGTTTTTT,CASGTQNEKRFF
TRBJ2-7,-,TRBV20-1,-,TGCAGTGCTCGTCTCCCGGGACGGGACTACGAGCAGTACTTC,CSARLPGRDYEQYF
TRBJ1-5,-,TRBV29-1,TRBD1,TGCAGCGTCTGGGACAGCTCCAATCAGCCCCAGCATTTT,CSVWDSSNQPQHF
TRBJ1-5,many,TRBV29-1,-,TGCAGCGTTGAGTTTTCGGGGGATCAGCCCCAGCATTTT,CSVEFSGDQPQHF
TRBJ2-7,-,TRBV6-1,TRBD1,TGTGCCAGCAGTGAGGTGGGACAGGGTTTTAGCAAGCAGTACTTC,CASSEVGQGFSKQYF
TRBJ2-1,-,TRBV6-1,TRBD2,TGTGCCAGCAGCCAAGGGACTAGCGGGAGTATCGGTGAAGGCAATGAGCAGTTCTTC,CASSQGTSGSIGEGNEQFF
TRBJ1-4,-,TRBV29-1,-,TGCAGCGTTACCGGCACCGGGGCAACTAATGAAAAACTGTTTTTT,CSVTGTGATNEKLFF
TRBJ1-1,few,TRBV10-1,-,TGCGCCAGCAGTGAGTCACCAGGGATGATCACTGAAGCTTTCTTT,CASSESPGMITEAFF
TRBJ1-5,-,TRBV28,-,TGTCAAGGGCCCCGCCCATCGCAGCCCCAGCATTTT,CQGPRPSQPQHF
TRBJ2-3,few,TRBV6-6,TRBD2,TGTGCCAGCAGTTACCCGACTAGCGGGGCCTATACGCAGTATTTT,CASSYPTSGAYTQYF
TRBJ1-5,-,TRBV28,-,TGTGCCAGCAGTGGCTACCTGGGCCGTCAGCCCCAGCATTTT,CASSGYLGRQPQHF
TRBJ2-5,-,TRBV3-1,-,TGTGCCAGCAGCCAAGCAGAGTTGGGGTTCGAAGAGACCCAGTACTTC,CASSQAELGFEETQYF
TRBJ1-1,few,TRBV6-4,-,TGTGCCAGCAGTGAACAGGGCCACACTGAAGCTTTCTTT,CASSEQGHTEAFF
TRBJ1-1,few,TRBV5-1,-,TGCGCCAGCAGCTTGGACAGCTATAACACTGAAGCTTTCTTT,CASSLDSYNTEAFF
TRBJ2-7,few,TRBV24-1,-,TGTGCCACCAGTGATGGGACATCCCGCGAGCAGTACTTC,CATSDGTSREQYF
TRBJ2-7,-,TRBV11-2,-,TGTGCCAGCAGCCTAAATCAGGGGCCTCTATACGAGCAGTACTTC,CASSLNQGPLYEQYF
TRBJ2-1,many,TRBV5-1,TRBD2,TGCGCCAGCAGCTTGGGCGGGAGTTATGAGCAGTTCTTC,CASSLGGSYEQFF
TRBJ1-2,few,TRBV20-1,-,TGCAGTGCTACTCCGGGGTCGGGTGACTATGGCTACACCTTC,CSATPGSGDYGYTF
TRBJ2-1,-,TRBV29-1,TRBD2,TGCAGCGTTGTGACTAGCGGATCCAATGAGCAGTTCTTC,CSVVTSGSNEQFF
TRBJ2-3,few,TRBV25-1,-,TGTGCCAGCAGTGAGCTGGGACCGGCAGATACGCAGTATTTT,CASSELGPADTQYF